Listed here are 22 T cell receptor beta chains from one sample, sequenced in a study of beta chain features in type 1 diabetes. Study-wide points: When Type 1 diabetes patients were examined, their TCRB CDR3s proved moderately but significantly shorter in all four CD4+ subsets.

The sequenced template was cDNA made from the entire isolated RNA. This table comes from immunoSEQ multiplex PCR, and its TCRdb copy is limited to in-frame clones, with some not included. Of about 360,000 clones listed, roughly 12% are singletons. These TCRs are of unknown antigen specificity. Sequencing was done on a sample of naive CD4+ T cells from blood. Source of these receptors: a woman younger than 30 with type 1 diabetes.

The chain's CDR3 is CSVGSVSYNEQFF. The CDR3, as DNA: TGCAGCGTTGGGTCAGTTTCCTACAATGAGCAGTTCTTC. The J gene is TRBJ2-1, the V gene TRBV29-1; no reliable D call. V was cut by 4 bases and J by 1 base, with 8 bases left in between. The germline V gene encodes CDR1 SQVTM and CDR2 ANQGSEA. The CDR3 has 13 amino acids.

The chain employs TRBV18 and TRBJ1-2, with 9 bases matching TRBD1. V lost 2 bases to trimming and J lost 4 bases; unmatched junction nucleotides: 5. This CDR3 is 15 amino acids long. CDR1 KGHSH and CDR2 LQKENI come from the germline V gene. The CDR3 loop is CASSPSGTGPYGYTF. The DNA for the CDR3 is TGTGCCAGCTCACCATCGGGGACAGGGCCCTATGGCTACACCTTC.

The chain joins TRBV5-6 to TRBJ2-1; no firm D call. Trimming took off 0 bases at V and 8 bases at J, with 6 bases between the two ends. Germline CDR1 and CDR2: SGHDT and YYEEEE. The CDR3 is 12 residues long. The DNA of the CDR3 is TGTGCCAGCAGCTTGGGAGTCTATGAGCAGTTCTTC. It translates to CASSLGVYEQFF. Together with reference TRBV5-6 and TRBJ2-1, the CDR3 gives the full variable domain: DAGVTQSPTHLIKTRGQQVTLRCSPKSGHDTVSWYQQALGQGPQFIFQYYEEEERQRGNFPDRFSGHQFPNYSSELNVNALLLGDSALYLCASSLGVYEQFFGPGTRLTVL.

This clone came up a few times. The J gene is TRBJ2-1, the V gene TRBV2, with a weak D call TRBD2 (5 bases). With 3 bases removed from V and 1 base from J, the gap between germline ends came to 13 bases. The germline gives CDR1 SNHLY, CDR2 FYNNEI. The CDR3 has 16 residues. CDR3 protein: CASSDPASSSYNEQFF. The CDR3 DNA reads TGTGCCAGCAGTGACCCGGCTAGCTCTTCCTACAATGAGCAGTTCTTC.

The sample holds a few counts of this clone. The chain carries TRBV7-8 and TRBJ2-7; 8 nucleotides match TRBD2. This CDR3 contains 15 residues. Germline values: CDR1 SGHVS, CDR2 FQNEAQ. V shed 3 bases and J 0 bases; nucleotides not matched to a gene: 4. The CDR3 spells CASSLPGTSSYEQYF. CDR3 DNA sequence: TGTGCCAGCAGCTTGCCCGGGACTAGCTCCTACGAGCAGTACTTC.

The gene calls are TRBV30 and TRBJ2-1; 10 bases are shared with TRBD2. Germline V gene sequence: CDR1 GTSNPN, CDR2 SVGIG (reference sequence). The CDR3 totals 16 residues. V gave up 2 bases and J gave up 8 bases; unmatched junction bases: 12. In DNA, the CDR3 is TGTGCCTGGAGTTATGGCGTCCTAGCGGGAGTAGATGAGCAGTTCTTC. Translating it yields CAWSYGVLAGVDEQFF.

The V call is TRBV19, the J call TRBJ2-5, with TRBD2 as a possible D gene (6 bases). V was pared by 6 bases and J by 1 base, with 9 bases between. This CDR3 has 13 residues. Germline V gene sequence: CDR1 LNHDA, CDR2 SQIVND (reference sequence). The CDR3 loop is CASSGTFQETQYF. The CDR3 DNA reads as TGTGCCAGTAGCGGGACTTTCCAAGAGACCCAGTACTTC.

The chain carries TRBV4-3 and TRBJ2-6; D might be TRBD2 (5 bases). Trimming stripped 0 bases from V and 4 bases from J, with 10 bases between. CDR1 and CDR2 from the germline V gene are LGHNA and YSLEER. This CDR3 has 16 amino acids. The CDR3: CASSQERGPGANVLTF. The CDR3, as DNA: TGCGCCAGCAGCCAAGAACGGGGTCCCGGGGCCAACGTCCTGACTTTC.

The chain recombines TRBV25-1 with TRBJ2-5, with 7 positions matching TRBD2. Germline V gene lookup returns CDR1 MGHDK and CDR2 SYGVNS. CDR3 length equals 14 residues. Germline trimming cut 5 bases from V and 5 bases from J; bases unmatched to any gene: 8. In DNA, the CDR3 is TGTGCCAGCAGTCCCCATGGGGGGGAGGAGACCCAGTACTTC. It specifies CASSPHGGEETQYF.

There are a few counts of this clone. V and J are TRBV6-5 and TRBJ2-7, with unresolved D. Germline CDR1 MNHEY, CDR2 SVGAGI. V lost 8 bases and J lost 3, with 11 bases in between. This CDR3 contains 12 residues. The CDR3 DNA sequence: TGTGCCAGCTTGGCCCCGGGCTACGAGCAGTACTTC. It encodes CASLAPGYEQYF.

This clone has only a few counts. This chain uses TRBV19 with TRBJ2-5, with 13 bases identical to TRBD2. J lost 3 bases, V lost 4 bases, and 2 bases had no gene match. The CDR3 length is 15 residues. Germline values: CDR1 LNHDA, CDR2 SQIVND (reference sequence). CDR3 sequence: CASSTGLAGEETQYF. Here the CDR3 DNA reads TGTGCCAGTAGTACCGGACTAGCGGGAGAAGAGACCCAGTACTTC.

CDR3 DNA: TGTGCCAGCAGCGGGAACAGGGGCGACTATAATTCACCCCTCCACTTT. It yields the protein CASSGNRGDYNSPLHF. This chain links TRBV9 with TRBJ1-6; 7 bases are shared with TRBD1. CDR3 size: 16 residues. After removal of 3 bases from V and 3 bases from J, the junction contained 6 bases not matched to a gene. Per the germline V gene, CDR1 is SGDLS and CDR2 is YYNGEE.

This clone has a handful of counts. The genes are TRBV27 and TRBJ2-3, with D perhaps matching TRBD1 (5 bases). The CDR3 length is 17 residues. Germline V lookup: CDR1 MNHEY, CDR2 SMNVEV (reference sequence). Trimming took off 0 bases at V and 5 bases at J, with 18 bases between the two ends. The CDR3: CASSLSGDRAYEDTQYF. The CDR3 coding sequence is TGTGCCAGCAGTTTATCAGGTGACAGAGCCTACGAAGATACGCAGTATTTT.

The rearrangement links TRBV6-1 to TRBJ1-1; no reliable D call. The CDR3 loop spans 12 amino acids. V shed 6 bases and J shed 6 bases, with 11 bases lying between them. Germline CDR1 is MNHNS and CDR2 is SASEGT. The DNA of the CDR3 is TGTGCCAGCAGATACATAAAGTCTGAAGCTTTCTTT. The encoded protein is CASRYIKSEAFF.

The V call is TRBV7-2, the J call TRBJ2-5, with D perhaps TRBD2 (6 bases). Looked up from germline, CDR1 is SGHTA and CDR2 is FQGNSA. V lost 5 bases to trimming and J lost 1 base, with 8 bases between them. This CDR3 region has 13 residues. For the CDR3, the DNA is TGTGCCAGCAGCGGAGGGACCCAAGAGACCCAGTACTTC. Translated: CASSGGTQETQYF. The whole variable domain, remainder taken from reference TRBV7-2 and TRBJ2-5, is GAGVSQSPSNKVTEKGKDVELRCDPISGHTALYWYRQSLGQGLEFLIYFQGNSAPDKSGLPSDRFSAERTGGSVSTLTIQRTQQEDSAVYLCASSGGTQETQYFGPGTRLLVL.

The chain is built from TRBV9 and TRBJ2-1, with 10 bases identical to TRBD2. The V segment lost 4 bases and the J segment 9 bases; nucleotides outside the gene matches: 7. The CDR3 runs to 14 residues. Germline loops: CDR1 SGDLS, CDR2 YYNGEE. The CDR3 here is CASSPSGGLVEQFF. The CDR3 region has the DNA TGTGCCAGCAGCCCTAGCGGGGGTTTGGTTGAGCAGTTCTTC.

This clone turned up a few times. V usage is TRBV14 and J usage is TRBJ1-2; D uncertain. Germline V lookup: CDR1 SGHDN, CDR2 FVKESK. With 5 bases removed from V and 13 bases from J, the gap between germline ends came to 5 bases. CDR3 length equals 8 residues. In nucleotides, the CDR3 is TGTGCCAGCAGCTCAGGCACCTTC. Its protein is CASSSGTF.

In its sample, this clone was seen a few times. The chain uses TRBV25-1 and TRBJ1-1; 8 bases agree with TRBD1. This CDR3 has 15 amino acids. Germline CDR1 and CDR2: MGHDK and SYGVNS. Trimming removed 8 bases from V and 1 base from J; junction bases left unmatched: 9. The chain's CDR3 is CASGGQGGENTEAFF. In DNA form, the CDR3 reads TGTGCCAGCGGCGGACAGGGTGGTGAGAACACTGAAGCTTTCTTT.

The rearrangement uses TRBV7-9 and TRBJ2-7, with D perhaps matching TRBD2 (7 bases). CDR3 length equals 14 residues. Germline V gene data show CDR1 as SEHNR and CDR2 as FQNEAQ (reference sequence). The V and J ends lost 1 base and 5 bases respectively, with 12 bases between them. The CDR3 sequence is CASSLGWGGDEQYF. The CDR3 nucleotides read TGTGCCAGCAGCTTAGGTTGGGGGGGCGACGAGCAGTACTTC. Full variable domain (rest looked up from reference TRBV7-9 and TRBJ2-7): DTGVSQNPRHKITKRGQNVTFRCDPISEHNRLYWYRQTLGQGPEFLTYFQNEAQLEKSRLLSDRFSAERPKGSFSTLEIQRTEQGDSAMYLCASSLGWGGDEQYFGPGTRLTVT.

V and J are TRBV9 and TRBJ1-2; 8 bases fit TRBD1. The CDR3 has 18 residues. Trimming took 4 bases from V and 2 from J; bases not matched to a gene: 16. Germline-derived CDR1 and CDR2 are SGDLS and YYNGEE. This chain's CDR3 is CASSPLGAGGQFNYGYTF. CDR3 nucleotides: TGTGCCAGCAGCCCGCTGGGGGCAGGGGGCCAATTCAACTATGGCTACACCTTC.

The V gene is TRBV7-2, the J gene TRBJ2-4; weak D call: TRBD2 (5 bases). Trimming stripped 4 bases from V and 0 bases from J, with 7 bases between. The CDR3 spans 14 residues. The germline gives CDR1 SGHTA, CDR2 FQGNSA. CDR3 in amino acids: CASSSAGAKNIQYF. The CDR3 nucleotides read TGTGCCAGCAGCTCTGCGGGAGCCAAAAACATTCAGTACTTC.

In DNA form, the CDR3 reads TGCGCCAGCAGCTTCTTGGCTTCGGGGGACACTGAAGCTTTCTTT. It encodes CASSFLASGDTEAFF. V is TRBV5-1 and J is TRBJ1-1; D may be TRBD1 (5 bases). Deletions cut 2 bases from V and 3 bases from J, with 14 bases between. This CDR3 region has 15 residues. The germline V gene encodes CDR1 SGHRS and CDR2 YFSETQ.